This TCR beta chain was documented in a study of blood T cell repertoires in COVID-19. Overall study: There were acute and convalescent COVID-19 samples, and they came from the United States, Italy and Spain. The analysed material was cDNA or gDNA that came from T cells, B-cell-depleted T cells, or PBMCs.

The method was immunoSEQ multiplex PCR; TCRdb's version includes in-frame clones alone and lacks a portion of them. The sample records a few hundred thousand clones, over 70% being singletons. The CDR3 spans 15 residues. Unmatched junction bases numbered 9, after V lost 6 bases and J lost 8 bases. CDR1 is SGHVS, CDR2 FQNEAQ, per germline. This clonotype originated in a woman in her seventies with acute or convalescent COVID-19. Sample: peripheral blood. This chain links TRBV7-8 with TRBJ1-4, with 10 bases aligning to TRBD1. CDR3 DNA sequence: TGTGCCAGCAGTTCCGGGACAGGGGATCGGGAAAAACTGTTTTTT. Translation: CASSSGTGDREKLFF.